This TCR beta chain derives from a study of blood T cell repertoires in COVID-19. The table came from immunoSEQ multiplex PCR; TCRdb's copy has only in-frame clones and leaves some out. The sample yields some 390,000 clones, around 87% seen once. The sequencing sample was made of peripheral blood. The sequence derives from a human donor in a cohort sampled during active COVID-19.

This chain's CDR3 is CASSARSPEQYF. The CDR3 nucleotides read TGTGCCAGCAGCGCCCGGTCCCCTGAGCAGTACTTC. The chain has TRBV7-9 and TRBJ2-7, with no clear D. The V and J ends lost 5 bases and 7 bases respectively, with 12 bases between them. This CDR3 region has 12 residues. Germline V gene lookup returns CDR1 SEHNR and CDR2 FQNEAQ (reference sequence).